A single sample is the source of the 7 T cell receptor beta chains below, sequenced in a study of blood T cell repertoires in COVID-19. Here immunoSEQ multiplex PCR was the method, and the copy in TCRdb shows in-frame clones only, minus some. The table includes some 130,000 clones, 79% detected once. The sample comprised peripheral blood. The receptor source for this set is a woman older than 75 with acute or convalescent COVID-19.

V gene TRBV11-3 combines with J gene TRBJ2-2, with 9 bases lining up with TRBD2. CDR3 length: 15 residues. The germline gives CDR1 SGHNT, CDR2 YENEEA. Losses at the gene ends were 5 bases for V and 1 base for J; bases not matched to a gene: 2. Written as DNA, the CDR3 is TGTGCCAGCAGCCCTAGCGGGGTGAACACCGGGGAGCTGTTTTTT. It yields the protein CASSPSGVNTGELFF. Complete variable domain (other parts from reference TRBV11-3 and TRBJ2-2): EAGVVQSPRYKIIEKKQPVAFWCNPISGHNTLYWYLQNLGQGPELLIRYENEEAVDDSQLPKDRFSAERLKGVDSTLKIQPAELGDSAVYLCASSPSGVNTGELFFGEGSRLTVL.

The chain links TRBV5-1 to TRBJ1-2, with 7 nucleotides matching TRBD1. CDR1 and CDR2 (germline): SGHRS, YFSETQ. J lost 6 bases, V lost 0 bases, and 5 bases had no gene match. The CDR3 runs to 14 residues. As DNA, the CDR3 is TGCGCCAGCAGCTTGGGACAGGGAAAGGATGGCTACACCTTC. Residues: CASSLGQGKDGYTF.

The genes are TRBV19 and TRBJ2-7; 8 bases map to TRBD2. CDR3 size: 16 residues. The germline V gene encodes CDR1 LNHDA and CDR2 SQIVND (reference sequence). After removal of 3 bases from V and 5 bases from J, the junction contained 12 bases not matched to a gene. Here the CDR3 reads CASSILTSGGQDEQYF. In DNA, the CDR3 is TGTGCCAGTAGTATTCTCACTAGCGGCGGTCAGGACGAGCAGTACTTC.

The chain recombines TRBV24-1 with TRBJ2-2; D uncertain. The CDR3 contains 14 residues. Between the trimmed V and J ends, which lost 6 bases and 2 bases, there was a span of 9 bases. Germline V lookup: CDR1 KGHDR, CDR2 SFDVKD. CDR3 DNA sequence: TGTGCCACCAGTCACTCACTTAACACCGGGGAGCTGTTTTTT. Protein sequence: CATSHSLNTGELFF.

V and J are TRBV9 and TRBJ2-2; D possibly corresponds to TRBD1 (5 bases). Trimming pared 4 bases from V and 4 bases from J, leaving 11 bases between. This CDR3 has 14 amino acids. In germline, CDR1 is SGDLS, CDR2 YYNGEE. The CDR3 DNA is TGTGCCAGCAGCCTAGGGGCGATCACCGGGGAGCTGTTTTTT. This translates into CASSLGAITGELFF.

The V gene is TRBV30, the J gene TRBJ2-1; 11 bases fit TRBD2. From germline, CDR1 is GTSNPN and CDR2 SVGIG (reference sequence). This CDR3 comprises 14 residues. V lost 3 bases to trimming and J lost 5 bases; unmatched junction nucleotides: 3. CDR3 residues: CAWSRGLADNEQFF. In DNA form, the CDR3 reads TGTGCCTGGAGCCGGGGACTAGCGGACAATGAGCAGTTCTTC.

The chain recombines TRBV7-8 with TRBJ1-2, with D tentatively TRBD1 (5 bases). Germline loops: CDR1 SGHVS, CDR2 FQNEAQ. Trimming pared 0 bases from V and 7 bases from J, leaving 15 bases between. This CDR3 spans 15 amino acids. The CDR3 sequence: CASSLAGQANIGYTF. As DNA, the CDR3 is TGTGCCAGCAGCTTAGCGGGGCAGGCAAACATTGGCTACACCTTC.